Listed here are 23 T cell receptor beta chains from one sample, sequenced in a study of blood T cell repertoires in COVID-19. Profiling relied on immunoSEQ multiplex PCR, and the TCRdb table lists in-frame clones only, not all of them. Counted here are 350,000 to 450,000 clones, 85% occurring once; the ten biggest clones make up 3.5% to 4%. Sequenced sample: peripheral blood. The receptor set was obtained from a young woman with acute or convalescent COVID-19.

The chain links TRBV19 to TRBJ2-2, with 7 bases lining up with TRBD1. The CDR3 sequence is 16 residues long. From germline, CDR1 is LNHDA and CDR2 SQIVND (reference sequence). V lost 2 bases and J lost 0; bases outside the gene matches: 3. As DNA, the CDR3 is TGTGCCAGTAGTATACCCCAGGGGGCGAACACCGGGGAGCTGTTTTTT. Translating it yields CASSIPQGANTGELFF.

The V call is TRBV6-5, the J call TRBJ1-2; D is possibly TRBD1 (5 bases). The germline gives CDR1 MNHEY, CDR2 SVGAGI. The V and J ends lost 7 bases and 4 bases respectively, with 19 bases between them. This CDR3 comprises 15 residues. The CDR3 nucleotides are TGTGCCAGCACCCACTTCGACAGAAAACTCTATGGCTACACCTTC. It encodes CASTHFDRKLYGYTF.

The chain couples TRBV2 to TRBJ2-1; maybe TRBD1 (5 bases). CDR1 SNHLY and CDR2 FYNNEI come from the germline V gene. The CDR3 consists of 13 residues. Trimming took 7 bases from V and 8 from J, leaving 15 bases between them. CDR3 nucleotides: TGTGCCAGCACCTACAGACAGTCTTATGAGCAGTTCTTC. Translating gives CASTYRQSYEQFF.

The gene calls are TRBV7-4 and TRBJ1-5; maybe TRBD1 (6 bases). CDR1 and CDR2 (germline): SGHVT, SQSDAQ. The V gene lost 4 bases and the J gene lost 7 bases, with 17 bases spanning the gap. The CDR3 consists of 15 residues. CDR3 nucleotides: TGTGCCAGCAGCTACAGGGACACTCAACGGCAGCCCCAGCATTTT. Its translation is CASSYRDTQRQPQHF. The full variable domain, its missing parts supplied by reference TRBV7-4 and TRBJ1-5, is GAGVSQSPRYKVAKRGRDVALRCDSISGHVTLYWYRQTLGQGSEVLTYSQSDAQRDKSGRPSGRFSAERPERSVSTLKIQRTEQGDSAVYLCASSYRDTQRQPQHFGDGTRLSIL.

The chain uses TRBV30 and TRBJ2-7, with D tentatively TRBD2 (6 bases). The CDR3 has 13 residues. V was shortened by 6 bases and J by 4 bases, with 16 bases between the two germline ends. Per germline, CDR1 GTSNPN and CDR2 SVGIG (reference sequence). The CDR3 coding sequence is TGTGCCTGTCCGAGGGGAGGAGGTTACGAGCAGTACTTC. This gives the protein CACPRGGGYEQYF. Drawing the rest from reference TRBV30 and TRBJ2-7, the complete variable domain is SQTIHQWPATLVQPVGSPLSLECTVEGTSNPNLYWYRQAAGRGLQLLFYSVGIGQISSEVPQNLSASRPQDRQFILSSKKLLLSDSGFYLCACPRGGGYEQYFGPGTRLTVT.

The gene calls are TRBV7-9 and TRBJ1-6; possible D gene TRBD1, 6 bases. The CDR3 contains 14 residues. Germline V gene sequence: CDR1 SEHNR, CDR2 FQNEAQ (reference sequence). V shed 2 bases and J shed 9 bases, with 11 bases lying between them. CDR3 bases: TGTGCCAGCAGCTTACTACAGGGAAGTTCACCCCTCCACTTT. Translation gives CASSLLQGSSPLHF.

The chain uses TRBV11-1 and TRBJ2-1, with D maybe TRBD1 (6 bases). The length of the CDR3 is 15 residues. Trimming left V 6 bases short and J 0 bases short, with 12 bases between. The V gene's germline CDR1 is SGHAT and CDR2 FQDESV (reference sequence). CDR3 sequence reads: CASRGTGSSYNEQFF. The CDR3 bases are TGTGCCAGCAGGGGTACAGGGAGCTCCTACAATGAGCAGTTCTTC. Complete variable domain (other parts from reference TRBV11-1 and TRBJ2-1): EAEVAQSPRYKITEKSQAVAFWCDPISGHATLYWYRQILGQGPELLVQFQDESVVDDSQLPKDRFSAERLKGVDSTLKIQPAELGDSAMYLCASRGTGSSYNEQFFGPGTRLTVL.

This clone came up a few times. The chain combines TRBV5-4 with TRBJ2-7, with D possibly matching TRBD2 (6 bases). The CDR3 loop spans 13 amino acids. CDR1 is SGHNT and CDR2 is YYREEE in the germline V gene (reference sequence). V gave up 4 bases and J gave up 7 bases, with 15 bases separating them. Here the CDR3 reads CASSRTGGSEQYF. DNA of the CDR3: TGTGCCAGCAGCCGAACAGGAGGGAGTGAGCAGTACTTC.

The V call is TRBV28, the J call TRBJ1-6; D gene unclear. This CDR3 comprises 14 residues. Trimming took off 3 bases at V and 2 bases at J, with 5 bases between the two ends. Germline values: CDR1 MDHEN, CDR2 SYDVKM. Here the CDR3 reads CASSFEAYNSPLHF. The CDR3, as DNA: TGTGCCAGCAGTTTTGAGGCCTATAATTCACCCCTCCACTTT.

The V and J genes are TRBV10-2 and TRBJ1-1; D is unresolved. Trimming stripped 4 bases from V and 0 bases from J, with 6 bases between. Germline loops: CDR1 WSHSY, CDR2 SAAADI. The CDR3 consists of 13 residues. In DNA, the CDR3 is TGCGCCAGCAGTGGTGCGGTGAACACTGAAGCTTTCTTT. It yields the protein CASSGAVNTEAFF.

V usage is TRBV11-2 and J usage is TRBJ2-1, with D tentatively TRBD1 (6 bases). Germline V gene sequence: CDR1 SGHAT, CDR2 FQNNGV. The CDR3 covers 15 residues. V gave up 4 bases and J gave up 4 bases, with 14 bases separating them. The CDR3 region has the DNA TGTGCCAGCAGCTCTTCCGGGACACCGTACAATGAGCAGTTCTTC. It yields the protein CASSSSGTPYNEQFF.

V and J are TRBV3-1 (or the pseudogene TRBV3-2) and TRBJ2-7; tentatively, D is TRBD1 (5 bases). CDR3 size: 14 residues. CDR1 and CDR2 from the germline V gene are LGHDT and YNNKEL (reference sequence). The V gene lost 2 bases and the J gene lost 2 bases, with 10 bases spanning the gap. CDR3 sequence: CASSQSRVTYEQYF. CDR3 DNA: TGTGCCAGCAGCCAAAGCAGGGTCACCTACGAGCAGTACTTC.

This clone was observed a handful of times. The CDR3 reads CASRQGWDEQFF. CDR3 DNA: TGTGCCAGTAGGCAGGGTTGGGATGAGCAGTTCTTC. The chain joins TRBV19 to TRBJ2-1; D might be TRBD1 (5 bases). This CDR3 has 12 residues. Germline-derived CDR1 and CDR2 are LNHDA and SQIVND (reference sequence). Trimming stripped 6 bases from V and 8 bases from J, with 11 bases between.

This clone was picked up a small number of times. The chain carries TRBV11-2 and TRBJ1-2; a weak D match, TRBD1 (5 bases). V was trimmed by 1 base and J by 2 bases, leaving 5 bases between them. Germline CDR1 reads SGHAT; CDR2 reads FQNNGV. The CDR3 covers 13 residues. This CDR3 reads CASSLAGNYGYTF. The CDR3, as DNA: TGTGCCAGCAGCTTAGCAGGGAACTATGGCTACACCTTC.

In its sample, this clone was seen once. The V and J genes are TRBV6-5 and TRBJ2-4; TRBD1 aligns across 8 bases. The CDR3 runs 15 residues. J gave up 3 bases and V 4 bases, and 5 bases lay outside the gene matches. Germline V gives CDR1 MNHEY, CDR2 SVGAGI. The chain's CDR3 is CASSFDRGDKNIQYF. The DNA of the CDR3 is TGTGCCAGCAGTTTCGACAGGGGAGACAAAAACATTCAGTACTTC.

In its sample, this clone was seen once. The gene calls are TRBV19 and TRBJ2-1; D perhaps matches TRBD2 (5 bases). Between the trimmed V and J ends, which lost 5 bases and 7 bases, there was a span of 15 bases. There are 14 residues in the CDR3. The V gene's germline CDR1 is LNHDA and CDR2 SQIVND (reference sequence). The CDR3 DNA sequence: TGTGCCAGTAGTCCGCGGGCCGGCCGAAATGAGCAGTTCTTC. Residues: CASSPRAGRNEQFF.

The V and J genes are TRBV5-1 and TRBJ2-7; 10 positions match TRBD2. This CDR3 spans 15 amino acids. V shed 3 bases and J 4 bases; nucleotides not matched to a gene: 7. Germline CDR1 and CDR2: SGHRS and YFSETQ. The CDR3 sequence is CASSYVAGGSYEQYF. CDR3 bases: TGCGCCAGCAGCTACGTAGCGGGAGGATCATACGAGCAGTACTTC.

The gene calls are TRBV5-1 and TRBJ2-5; 7 positions match TRBD2. With 4 bases clipped from V and 5 bases from J, the junction kept 11 bases outside the gene matches. The CDR3 runs 15 residues. The germline gives CDR1 SGHRS, CDR2 YFSETQ. CDR3 loop: CASSPPRAGEETQYF. The CDR3 region has the DNA TGCGCCAGCAGCCCACCAAGGGCGGGGGAGGAGACCCAGTACTTC.

This clone was detected only once. The chain employs TRBV5-5 and TRBJ1-1, with D uncertain. Germline assignment: CDR1 SGHKS and CDR2 YYEKEE (reference sequence). Trimming left V 2 bases short and J 10 bases short, with 9 bases between. The CDR3 extends over 11 amino acids. CDR3 amino acids: CASSFGESAFF. The CDR3, as DNA: TGTGCCAGCAGCTTTGGGGAGTCAGCTTTCTTT.

The rearrangement joins TRBV28 to TRBJ1-6, with D tentatively TRBD1 (6 bases). The CDR3 contains 16 residues. Germline CDR1 and CDR2: MDHEN and SYDVKM. Deletions cut 8 bases from V and 0 bases from J, with 14 bases between. The CDR3, as DNA: TGTGCCAGCCAAGGGGGATTCAGCTCCTATAATTCACCCCTCCACTTT. Its protein product is CASQGGFSSYNSPLHF.

This clone was seen only once. The chain employs TRBV9 and TRBJ2-3, with TRBD2 matching 10 bases. The CDR3 consists of 18 residues. Looked up from germline, CDR1 is SGDLS and CDR2 is YYNGEE. V lost 6 bases, J lost 3 bases, and 16 bases stayed unmatched. In nucleotides, the CDR3 is TGTGCCAGCACCCATAACATCGAGCGGGGGGGTGCGACAGATACGCAGTATTTT. Its protein is CASTHNIERGGATDTQYF.

The chain joins TRBV28 to TRBJ2-2, with D perhaps TRBD1 (6 bases). The CDR3 extends over 15 amino acids. Germline V gives CDR1 MDHEN, CDR2 SYDVKM. The germline V and J ends were trimmed by 2 bases and 6 bases, with 13 bases remaining between them. CDR3 DNA: TGTGCCAGCAGTTTACACAGGGTGTTAGCCGGGGAGCTGTTTTTT. Its translation is CASSLHRVLAGELFF.

V gene TRBV11-2 combines with J gene TRBJ2-2, with D possibly being TRBD1 (7 bases). V dropped 5 bases and J dropped 6 bases, with 25 bases sitting between them. This CDR3 contains 18 residues. CDR1 is SGHAT and CDR2 is FQNNGV in the germline V gene. CDR3 bases: TGTGCCAGCAGCGGACCTACAGGGGCGGGGTTGATATCCGGGGAGCTGTTTTTT. It codes for CASSGPTGAGLISGELFF.